Reported below is one TCR beta chain. Its target is not known. In TCRdb, the reads were re-called with MiXCR into one record per CDR3 protein. Of 800,000 to 950,000 distinct CDR3 sequences in the sample, approximately 32% were seen once. This record comes from a study of T cell repertoires in cytomegalovirus infection. The wider study: HLA-B-restricted CMV epitopes that are well studied, plus recently identified HLA-C-restricted ones, were used by the study. Matching HLA type, along with CMV infection, was indicated by public TCR beta signatures.

Trimming removed 2 bases from V and 3 bases from J, with 8 bases in between. There are 13 residues in the CDR3. The germline V gene has CDR1 LNHNV and CDR2 YYDKDF (reference sequence). Study observations and caveats: Summed frequency of public TCR beta families distinguished CMV carriers with the relevant HLA. Dominant in the ex vivo response were TCR beta clonotypes restricted by HLA-C and specific for CMV.

The chain is built from TRBV15 and TRBJ2-7; D perhaps matches TRBD2 (5 bases). This clonotype was obtained from a human donor in good health (CMV status not recorded). Some clones in this sample may be carry-over from other donors' samples. The sample consisted of cultured CD8+ T cells from PBMCs, taken from culture after CMV antigen stimulation. CDR3 sequence reads: CATSRSLDYEQYF. Here the CDR3 DNA reads TGTGCCACCAGCAGATCACTAGACTACGAGCAGTACTTC.